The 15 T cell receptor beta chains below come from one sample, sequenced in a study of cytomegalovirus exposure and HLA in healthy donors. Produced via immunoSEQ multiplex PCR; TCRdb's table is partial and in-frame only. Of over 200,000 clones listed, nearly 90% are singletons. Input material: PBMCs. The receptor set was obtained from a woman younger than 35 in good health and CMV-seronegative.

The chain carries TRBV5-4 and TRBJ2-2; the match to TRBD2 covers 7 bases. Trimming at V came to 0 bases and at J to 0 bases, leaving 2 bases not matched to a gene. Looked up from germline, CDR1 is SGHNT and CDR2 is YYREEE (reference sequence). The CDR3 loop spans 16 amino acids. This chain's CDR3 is CASSLAGGSNTGELFF. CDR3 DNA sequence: TGTGCCAGCAGCTTGGCCGGGGGGTCGAACACCGGGGAGCTGTTTTTT. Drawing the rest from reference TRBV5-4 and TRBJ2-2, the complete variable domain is ETGVTQSPTHLIKTRGQQVTLRCSSQSGHNTVSWYQQALGQGPQFIFQYYREEENGRGNFPPRFSGLQFPNYSSELNVNALELDDSALYLCASSLAGGSNTGELFFGEGSRLTVL.

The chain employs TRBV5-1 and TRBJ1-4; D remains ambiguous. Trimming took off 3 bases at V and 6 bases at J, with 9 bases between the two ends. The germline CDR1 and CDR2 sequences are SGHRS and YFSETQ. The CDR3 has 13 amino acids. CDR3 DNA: TGCGCCAGCAGCTCGGAGGCTGATGAAAAACTGTTTTTT. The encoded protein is CASSSEADEKLFF.

The CDR3 sequence: CASSFPGGRGKLFF. The CDR3 bases are TGTGCCAGCAGTTTTCCTGGCGGGCGGGGAAAACTGTTTTTT. V gene TRBV28 combines with J gene TRBJ1-4; D ambiguous. The CDR3 contains 14 residues. CDR1 and CDR2 (germline): MDHEN, SYDVKM. The V end lost 3 bases, the J end lost 10 bases, and 15 bases lay between the germline ends.

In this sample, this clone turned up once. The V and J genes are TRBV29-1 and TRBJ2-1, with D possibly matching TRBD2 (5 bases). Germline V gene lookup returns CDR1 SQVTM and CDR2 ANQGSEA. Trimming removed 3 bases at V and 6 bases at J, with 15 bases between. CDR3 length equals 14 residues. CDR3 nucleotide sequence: TGCAGCGTTGAGCGGCTAGAGGGAACCAATGAGCAGTTCTTC. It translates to CSVERLEGTNEQFF.

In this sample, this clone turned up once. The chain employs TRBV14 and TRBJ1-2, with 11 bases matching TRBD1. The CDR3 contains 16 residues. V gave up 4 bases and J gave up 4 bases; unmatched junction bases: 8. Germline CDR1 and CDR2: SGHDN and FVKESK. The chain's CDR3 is CASSRDGQGAFYGYTF. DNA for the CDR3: TGTGCCAGCAGCCGGGACGGACAGGGGGCTTTCTATGGCTACACCTTC.

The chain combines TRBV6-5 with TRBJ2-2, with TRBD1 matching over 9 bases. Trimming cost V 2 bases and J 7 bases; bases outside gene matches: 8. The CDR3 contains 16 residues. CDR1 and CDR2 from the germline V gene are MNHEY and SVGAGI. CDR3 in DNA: TGTGCCAGCAGTTACCGAAGGACAGGGGTTTACGGGGAGCTGTTTTTT. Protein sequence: CASSYRRTGVYGELFF.

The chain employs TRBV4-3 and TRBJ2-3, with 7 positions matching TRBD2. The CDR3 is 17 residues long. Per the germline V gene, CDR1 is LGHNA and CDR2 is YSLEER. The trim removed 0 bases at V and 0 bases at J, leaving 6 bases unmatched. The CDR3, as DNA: TGCGCCAGCAGCCAAGAACCCAGCGGGGATAGCACAGATACGCAGTATTTT. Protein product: CASSQEPSGDSTDTQYF.

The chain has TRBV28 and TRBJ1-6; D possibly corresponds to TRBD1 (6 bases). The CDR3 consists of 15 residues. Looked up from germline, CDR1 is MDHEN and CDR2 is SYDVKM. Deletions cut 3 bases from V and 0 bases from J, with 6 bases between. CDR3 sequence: CASSLDSSYNSPLHF. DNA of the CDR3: TGTGCCAGCAGTTTGGACAGCTCCTATAATTCACCCCTCCACTTT.

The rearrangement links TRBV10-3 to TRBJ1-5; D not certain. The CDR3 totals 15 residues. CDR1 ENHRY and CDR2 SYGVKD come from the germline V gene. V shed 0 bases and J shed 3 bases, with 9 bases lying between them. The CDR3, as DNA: TGTGCCATCAGTGAGTCGATACTTACCAATCAGCCCCAGCATTTT. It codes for CAISESILTNQPQHF.

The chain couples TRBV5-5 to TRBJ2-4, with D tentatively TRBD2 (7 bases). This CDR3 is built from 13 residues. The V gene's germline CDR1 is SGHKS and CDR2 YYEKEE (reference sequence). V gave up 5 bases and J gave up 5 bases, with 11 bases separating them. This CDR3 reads CASRPGGQNIQYF. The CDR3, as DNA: TGTGCCAGCAGGCCGGGGGGCCAAAACATTCAGTACTTC.

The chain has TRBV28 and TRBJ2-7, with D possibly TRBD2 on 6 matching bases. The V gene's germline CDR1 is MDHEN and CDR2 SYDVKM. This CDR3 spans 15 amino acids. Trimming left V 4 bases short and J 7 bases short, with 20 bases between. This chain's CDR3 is CASSSPKDYPWEQYV. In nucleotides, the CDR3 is TGTGCCAGCAGTTCGCCGAAGGACTACCCCTGGGAGCAGTACGTC.

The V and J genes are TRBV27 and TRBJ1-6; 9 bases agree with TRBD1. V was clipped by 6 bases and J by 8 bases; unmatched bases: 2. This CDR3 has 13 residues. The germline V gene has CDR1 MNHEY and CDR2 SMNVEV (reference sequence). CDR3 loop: CASSRQGDSPLHF. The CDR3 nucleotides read TGTGCCAGCAGCCGACAGGGGGATTCACCCCTCCACTTT.

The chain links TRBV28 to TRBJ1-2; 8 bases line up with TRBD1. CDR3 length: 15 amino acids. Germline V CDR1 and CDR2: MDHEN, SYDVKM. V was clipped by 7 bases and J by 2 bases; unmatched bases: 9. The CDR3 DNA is TGTGCCAGCACTCCCCAGAGGACAGGGAACTATGGCTACACCTTC. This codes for CASTPQRTGNYGYTF.

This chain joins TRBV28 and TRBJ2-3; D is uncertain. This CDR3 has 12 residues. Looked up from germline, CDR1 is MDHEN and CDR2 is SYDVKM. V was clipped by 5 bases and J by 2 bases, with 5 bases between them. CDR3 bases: TGTGCCAGCAGTCTCTACACAGATACGCAGTATTTT. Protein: CASSLYTDTQYF.

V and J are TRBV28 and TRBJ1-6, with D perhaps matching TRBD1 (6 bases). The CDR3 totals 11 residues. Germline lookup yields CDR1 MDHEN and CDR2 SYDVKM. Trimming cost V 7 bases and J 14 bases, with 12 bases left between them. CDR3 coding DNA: TGTGCCAGCACGAGGGGGTCCGCCCTCCACTTT. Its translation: CASTRGSALHF. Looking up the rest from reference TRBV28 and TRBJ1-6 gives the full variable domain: DVKVTQSSRYLVKRTGEKVFLECVQDMDHENMFWYRQDPGLGLRLIYFSYDVKMKEKGDIPEGYSVSREKKERFSLILESASTNQTSMYLCASTRGSALHFGNGTRLTVT.